This paragraph reports one TCR beta chain. V lost 1 base and J 9 bases, leaving 7 bases between the germline ends. This CDR3 has 13 residues. From germline, CDR1 is MGHRA and CDR2 YSYEKL. The PCR made use of 60 Vbeta and 13 Jbeta primers. Clones were read by immunoSEQ multiplex PCR, and TCRdb kept only the in-frame ones, dropping some. The repertoire holds about 120,000 clones, under 85% seen once, with over 1.5% in the top ten. This specimen belongs to a study of cytomegalovirus exposure and HLA in healthy donors. The sequence derives from a young woman in good health and CMV-seronegative. The specimen was PBMCs. The V gene is TRBV4-1, the J gene TRBJ1-6, with D tentatively TRBD1 (5 bases). CDR3 region: CASSQVRGSPLHF. In DNA form, the CDR3 reads TGCGCCAGCAGCCAAGTTAGGGGTTCACCCCTCCACTTT.